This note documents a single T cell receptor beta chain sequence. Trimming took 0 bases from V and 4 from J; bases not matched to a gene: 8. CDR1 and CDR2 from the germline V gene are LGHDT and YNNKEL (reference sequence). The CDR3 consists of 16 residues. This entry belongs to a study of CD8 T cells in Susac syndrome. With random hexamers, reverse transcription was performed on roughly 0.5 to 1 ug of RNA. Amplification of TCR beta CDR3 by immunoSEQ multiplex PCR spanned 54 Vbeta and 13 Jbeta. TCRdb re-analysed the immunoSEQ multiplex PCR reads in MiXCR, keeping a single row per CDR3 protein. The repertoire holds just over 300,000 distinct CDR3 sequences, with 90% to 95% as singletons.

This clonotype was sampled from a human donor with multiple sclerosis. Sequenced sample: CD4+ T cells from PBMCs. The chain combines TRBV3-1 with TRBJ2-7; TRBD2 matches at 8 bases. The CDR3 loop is CASSQDVMSGSYEQYF. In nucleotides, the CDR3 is TGTGCCAGCAGCCAAGACGTTATGAGCGGGAGTTACGAGCAGTACTTC.